The 14 T cell receptor beta chains presented below share a single source sample, sequenced in a study of cytomegalovirus exposure and HLA in healthy donors. Primers included in the PCR were 60 Vbeta and 13 Jbeta primers. Profiled with immunoSEQ multiplex PCR; TCRdb holds only in-frame clones, not every one. Reported are fewer than 40,000 clones; the ten largest clones contain approximately 2.1%. The sequenced sample was PBMCs. These receptors came from a woman in her thirties or forties in good health and CMV-seropositive.

The chain joins TRBV11-3 to TRBJ2-2; D not certain. V was shortened by 5 bases and J by 5 bases, with 15 bases between the two germline ends. Germline V CDR1 and CDR2: SGHNT, YENEEA. The CDR3 is made up of 15 amino acids. CDR3 amino acids: CASSPRRGKTGELFF. The CDR3 DNA follows: TGTGCCAGCAGCCCACGCAGAGGAAAAACCGGGGAGCTGTTTTTT.

The chain couples TRBV5-6 to TRBJ2-3; TRBD2 agrees at 7 bases. Germline V gene lookup returns CDR1 SGHDT and CDR2 YYEEEE. The trim removed 0 bases at V and 3 bases at J, leaving 4 bases unmatched. The length of the CDR3 is 15 residues. Here the CDR3 DNA reads TGTGCCAGCAGCTTGGTACTAGCGAGGACAGATACGCAGTATTTT. Its protein is CASSLVLARTDTQYF.

The chain carries TRBV6-1 and TRBJ1-2; perhaps TRBD1 as D (5 bases). Germline V gene lookup returns CDR1 MNHNS and CDR2 SASEGT. This CDR3 has 15 residues. With 1 base removed from V and 1 base from J, the gap between germline ends came to 10 bases. The CDR3 DNA reads TGTGCCAGCAGTGAAGTTGTGGGACTTAACTATGGCTACACCTTC. Translating gives CASSEVVGLNYGYTF.

This rearrangement joins TRBV11-2 to TRBJ2-7, with 12 nucleotides matching TRBD2. CDR1 and CDR2 (germline): SGHAT, FQNNGV. The junction had 1 base not matched to a gene; V was cut back by 5 bases and J by 2 bases. This CDR3 spans 14 amino acids. The CDR3 spells CASSPSGGAYEQYF. The CDR3 bases are TGTGCCAGCAGCCCTAGCGGGGGGGCCTACGAGCAGTACTTC. The complete variable domain, with remaining parts taken from reference TRBV11-2 and TRBJ2-7, reads EAGVAQSPRYKIIEKRQSVAFWCNPISGHATLYWYQQILGQGPKLLIQFQNNGVVDDSQLPKDRFSAERLKGVDSTLKIQPAKLEDSAVYLCASSPSGGAYEQYFGPGTRLTVT.

This chain joins TRBV18 and TRBJ2-2; no firm D call. The germline V gene encodes CDR1 KGHSH and CDR2 LQKENI. Trimming removed 6 bases from V and 2 bases from J, with 4 bases in between. The CDR3 contains 12 residues. In DNA form, the CDR3 reads TGTGCCAGCTCCCCTAACACCGGGGAGCTGTTTTTT. It specifies CASSPNTGELFF.

The chain recombines TRBV4-3 with TRBJ2-6, with D perhaps TRBD1 (5 bases). The CDR3 sequence is 16 residues long. Germline lookup yields CDR1 LGHNA and CDR2 YSLEER. Trimming took 0 bases from V and 2 from J, leaving 8 bases between them. DNA for the CDR3: TGCGCCAGCAGCCAAGAGACCAGGGCTGGGGCCAACGTCCTGACTTTC. This codes for CASSQETRAGANVLTF.

This clone registers medium-sized (0.01 to 0.1%) by frequency. The genes are TRBV4-3 and TRBJ2-2; 7 bases agree with TRBD2. Germline values: CDR1 LGHNA, CDR2 YSLEER. V lost 2 bases to trimming and J lost 1 base; unmatched junction nucleotides: 7. The CDR3 loop spans 17 amino acids. CDR3 protein: CASSQIIGGGNTGELFF. As DNA, the CDR3 is TGCGCCAGCAGCCAAATAATTGGCGGGGGGAACACCGGGGAGCTGTTTTTT.

The CDR3 here is CASSVASSGVGETQYF. For the CDR3, the DNA is TGTGCCAGCAGCGTAGCGTCTAGCGGGGTTGGGGAGACCCAGTACTTC. The V call is TRBV9, the J call TRBJ2-5, with TRBD2 matching over 9 bases. Germline CDR1 is SGDLS and CDR2 is YYNGEE. The CDR3 sequence is 16 residues long. Trimming cost V 0 bases and J 5 bases; bases outside gene matches: 8.

The CDR3 is CATSQSRLVNEQFF. The CDR3 DNA sequence: TGTGCCACCAGCCAGTCGCGACTAGTAAATGAGCAGTTCTTC. This chain uses TRBV15 with TRBJ2-1; possible D gene TRBD2, 6 bases. With 5 bases removed from V and 7 bases from J, the gap between germline ends came to 15 bases. This CDR3 comprises 14 residues. Germline CDR1 reads LNHNV; CDR2 reads YYDKDF (reference sequence). The full variable domain, with the rest looked up from reference TRBV15 and TRBJ2-1, is DAMVIQNPRYQVTQFGKPVTLSCSQTLNHNVMYWYQQKSSQAPKLLFHYYDKDFNNEADTPDNFQSRRPNTSFCFLDIRSPGLGDTAMYLCATSQSRLVNEQFFGPGTRLTVL.

The chain has TRBV7-2 and TRBJ2-3; 8 bases are shared with TRBD2. The V segment lost 1 base and the J segment 6 bases; nucleotides outside the gene matches: 6. CDR1 and CDR2 (germline): SGHTA, FQGNSA. The CDR3 has 15 amino acids. The CDR3 nucleotides are TGTGCCAGCAGCTTAGAAAGCGGGAGACCCGATACGCAGTATTTT. Translating it yields CASSLESGRPDTQYF.

The rearrangement links TRBV27 to TRBJ2-7, with 8 bases identical to TRBD2. With V trimmed by 2 bases and J by 2 bases, 5 bases remained unmatched. There are 15 residues in the CDR3. Per the germline V gene, CDR1 is MNHEY and CDR2 is SMNVEV (reference sequence). The CDR3 coding sequence is TGTGCCAGCAGTTTAAGCGGGAGTAGGCCCTACGAGCAGTACTTC. This codes for CASSLSGSRPYEQYF.

The chain has TRBV2 and TRBJ1-5, with TRBD1 matching over 7 bases. The CDR3 runs to 13 residues. Germline V gene data show CDR1 as SNHLY and CDR2 as FYNNEI. Trimming at V came to 6 bases and at J to 6 bases, leaving 5 bases not matched to a gene. This chain's CDR3 is CASRTGIAQPQHF. CDR3 DNA: TGTGCCAGCAGGACAGGGATTGCTCAGCCCCAGCATTTT.

V and J are TRBV4-1 and TRBJ2-5; a possible D gene is TRBD2 (5 bases). V gave up 1 base and J gave up 5 bases, with 20 bases separating them. The CDR3 runs to 17 residues. In germline, CDR1 is MGHRA, CDR2 YSYEKL. CDR3 DNA: TGCGCCAGCAGCCAAGGTTTCATACGGGGTGGCGGGGAGACCCAGTACTTC. As protein: CASSQGFIRGGGETQYF.

The chain has TRBV7-2 and TRBJ1-1; D gene unclear. The CDR3 consists of 12 residues. CDR1 and CDR2 from the germline V gene are SGHTA and FQGNSA. V lost 7 bases and J 10 bases, leaving 16 bases between the germline ends. CDR3 protein: CASTDSTVGAFF. The CDR3 DNA follows: TGTGCCAGCACCGACTCGACGGTTGGAGCTTTCTTT.